These 5 T cell receptor beta chains originate from one sample sequenced in a study of CD8+CD57+ T cells in acquired aplastic anemia. It was patients with CD8+CD57+ cell expansion by flow cytometry who were chosen for sequencing. CDR3 and TCR beta VDJ profiling relied on genomic DNA as the template. TCRdb redid the calling of the reads with MiXCR, one entry per CDR3 protein. The sample records approximately 260,000 distinct CDR3 sequences, less than 85% being singletons. The material sequenced was sorted CD4+, CD8+, or CD8+CD57+ T cells (not recorded which) from PBMCs. The receptors shown here come from a human donor with aplastic anemia.

For this clonotype: Likely a read error: the CDR3 ends without its conserved phenylalanine or tryptophan. V is TRBV10-3 and J is TRBJ1-2, with a tentative D call TRBD1 (5 bases). Germline assignment: CDR1 ENHRY and CDR2 SYGVKD. The CDR3 contains 15 residues. For the CDR3, the DNA is TGTGCCACCAGTGCCCCCGGGGGGGGGGAAAGTGGCTACACCCTC. It yields the protein CATSAPGGGESGYTL.

Remarks on this clonotype: At one boundary the junction diverges from the germline segment, which might be a read error. V usage is TRBV2 and J usage is TRBJ2-3, with D perhaps matching TRBD2 (6 bases). Germline CDR1 and CDR2: SNHLY and FYNNEI. This CDR3 is built from 14 residues. CDR3 region: CASGYGGADKQQFF. In DNA, the CDR3 is TGTGCCAGCGGGTACGGGGGAGCAGATAAGCAGCAGTTTTTT.

As regards this clonotype: A junction end diverges from the germline sequence, so it may reflect a read error. This rearrangement joins TRBV2 to TRBJ1-2, with D unclear. The CDR3 has 13 residues. Germline V gene data show CDR1 as SNHLY and CDR2 as FYNNEI. The CDR3 loop reads CASSHGLAGGYFF. CDR3 nucleotides: TGTGCCAGCAGTCATGGCCTTGCAGGTGGCTACTTCTTC.

The DNA for the CDR3 is TGTGCCAGCAGCTTGGCTGATGCAACTAATGAAAAACTGTTTTTT. Protein sequence: CASSLADATNEKLFF. This chain joins TRBV11-1 and TRBJ1-4; D is ambiguous. The germline gives CDR1 SGHAT, CDR2 FQDESV (reference sequence). The germline V and J ends were trimmed by 3 bases and 0 bases, with 8 bases remaining between them. The CDR3 runs to 15 residues.

In this sample, this clonotype turned up many times. The rearrangement links TRBV11-2 to TRBJ2-3; TRBD1 or TRBD2 may be the D gene (6 bases each). Germline CDR1 reads SGHAT; CDR2 reads FQNNGV. This CDR3 spans 13 amino acids. V lost 8 bases, J lost 5 bases, and 14 bases lay in between. The CDR3 nucleotides read TGTGCCAGCGGCGAGGGGGGCAGAGATACGCAGTATTTT. Translated, it gives CASGEGGRDTQYF.